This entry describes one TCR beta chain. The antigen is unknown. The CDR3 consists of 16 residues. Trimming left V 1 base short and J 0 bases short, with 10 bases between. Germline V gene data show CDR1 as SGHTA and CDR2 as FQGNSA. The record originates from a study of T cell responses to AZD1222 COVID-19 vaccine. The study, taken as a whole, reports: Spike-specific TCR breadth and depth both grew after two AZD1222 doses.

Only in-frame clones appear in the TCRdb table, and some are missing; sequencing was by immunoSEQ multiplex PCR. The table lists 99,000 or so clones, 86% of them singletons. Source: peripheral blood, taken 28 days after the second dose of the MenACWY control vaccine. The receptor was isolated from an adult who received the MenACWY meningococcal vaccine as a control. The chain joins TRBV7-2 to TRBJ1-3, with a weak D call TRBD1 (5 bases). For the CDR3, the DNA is TGTGCCAGCAGCTTAGTTGGGGCATACTCTGGAAACACCATATATTTT. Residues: CASSLVGAYSGNTIYF.